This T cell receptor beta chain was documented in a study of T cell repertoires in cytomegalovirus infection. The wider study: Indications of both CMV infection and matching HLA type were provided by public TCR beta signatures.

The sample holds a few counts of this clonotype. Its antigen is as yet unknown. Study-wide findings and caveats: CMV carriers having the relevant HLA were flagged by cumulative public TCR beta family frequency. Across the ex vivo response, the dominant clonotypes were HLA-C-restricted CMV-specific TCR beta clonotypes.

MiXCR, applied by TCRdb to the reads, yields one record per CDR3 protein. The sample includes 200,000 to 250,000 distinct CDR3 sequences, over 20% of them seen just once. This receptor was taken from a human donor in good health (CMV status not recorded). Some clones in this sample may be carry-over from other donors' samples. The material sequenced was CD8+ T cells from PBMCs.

In DNA form, the CDR3 reads TGCAGTGCTAGAGATCTCAGGGAGGCGTACGAGCAGTACTTC. Protein sequence: CSARDLREAYEQYF. This chain uses TRBV20-1 with TRBJ2-7; a possible D gene is TRBD2 (6 bases). This CDR3 has 14 residues. V was pared by 0 bases and J by 4 bases, with 13 bases between. Germline V gives CDR1 DFQATT, CDR2 SNEGSKA (reference sequence).